The 15 T cell receptor beta chains in this list originate from one sample, sequenced in a study of blood T cell repertoires in COVID-19. Data came from immunoSEQ multiplex PCR; TCRdb stores just in-frame clones and leaves some out. The table has some 510,000 clones, 88% seen once. The specimen was PBMCs or T cells enriched from blood (not recorded which). The receptors come from a woman between 40 and 50 years old who had recovered from COVID-19.

The genes are TRBV6-1 and TRBJ1-5; 8 bases line up with TRBD1. There are 15 residues in the CDR3. V shed 3 bases, J shed 4 bases, and the junction held 5 bases outside the gene matches. In germline, CDR1 is MNHNS, CDR2 SASEGT. The chain's CDR3 is CASSDRGRGNQPQHF. CDR3 bases: TGTGCCAGCAGTGACAGGGGGCGCGGGAATCAGCCCCAGCATTTT.

This chain joins TRBV12-5 and TRBJ1-1; TRBD1 is a possible D gene (6 bases). Germline lookup yields CDR1 LGHNT and CDR2 FRNRAP. The V end lost 4 bases, the J end lost 1 base, and 19 bases lay between the germline ends. The CDR3 sequence is 17 residues long. The CDR3 here is CASGSTPTGRKNTEAFF. CDR3 nucleotides: TGTGCTAGTGGTTCAACCCCGACAGGCAGAAAGAACACTGAAGCTTTCTTT.

The V gene is TRBV19, the J gene TRBJ2-2, with 10 bases lining up with TRBD1. The ends lost 5 bases at V and 4 bases at J; junction bases unmatched: 4. This CDR3 contains 15 residues. Germline V gene data show CDR1 as LNHDA and CDR2 as SQIVND (reference sequence). In DNA form, the CDR3 reads TGTGCCAGTAGTCGACAGGGGGCCTTCACCGGGGAGCTGTTTTTT. It is translated as CASSRQGAFTGELFF.

This chain uses TRBV2 with TRBJ1-2; 9 bases line up with TRBD1. Germline loops: CDR1 SNHLY, CDR2 FYNNEI. The junction had 14 bases not matched to a gene; V was cut back by 4 bases and J by 8 bases. The CDR3 covers 16 residues. The CDR3 region is CASSAFLTTGGGGYTF. In nucleotides, the CDR3 is TGTGCCAGCAGTGCCTTCCTTACCACAGGGGGCGGAGGCTACACCTTC.

The CDR3 spells CASSSSRQGGTEAFF. Here the CDR3 DNA reads TGTGCCAGCAGCTCCAGTAGACAGGGCGGCACTGAAGCTTTCTTT. The genes are TRBV3-1 (or the pseudogene TRBV3-2) and TRBJ1-1; 7 positions agree with TRBD1. This CDR3 contains 15 residues. After removal of 5 bases from V and 4 bases from J, the junction contained 10 bases not matched to a gene. Germline CDR1 reads LGHDT; CDR2 reads YNNKEL (reference sequence).

The rearrangement uses TRBV2 and TRBJ1-5; tentatively, D is TRBD1 (5 bases). The V end was cut by 6 bases, the J end by 5 bases, with 14 bases between. The CDR3 is 14 amino acids. In germline, CDR1 is SNHLY, CDR2 FYNNEI. CDR3 in amino acids: CASRPFGGDQPQHF. CDR3 bases: TGTGCCAGCAGGCCCTTCGGAGGGGATCAGCCCCAGCATTTT.

The chain combines TRBV3-1 (or the pseudogene TRBV3-2) with TRBJ2-5; 8 nucleotides match TRBD1. J gave up 4 bases and V 7 bases, and 5 bases lay outside the gene matches. This CDR3 is built from 13 residues. Germline V gives CDR1 LGHDT, CDR2 YNNKEL (reference sequence). The CDR3 coding sequence is TGTGCCAGCACCTCGACAGGGGCAGAGACCCAGTACTTC. It codes for CASTSTGAETQYF.

The gene calls are TRBV7-6 and TRBJ2-7; 8 bases are shared with TRBD2. The CDR3 extends over 14 amino acids. Germline CDR1 reads SGHVS; CDR2 reads FNYEAQ. The V and J ends lost 4 bases and 4 bases, in that order; junction bases with no gene match: 6. CDR3 loop: CASSSGTSGYEQYF. In DNA, the CDR3 is TGTGCCAGCAGCTCGGGAACTAGCGGATACGAGCAGTACTTC.

The V gene is TRBV19, the J gene TRBJ2-7, with 11 bases fitting TRBD2. Germline trimming cut 5 bases from V and 2 bases from J; bases unmatched to any gene: 11. CDR1 is LNHDA and CDR2 is SQIVND in the germline V gene (reference sequence). CDR3 length equals 17 residues. The CDR3 region is CASSSGTSGVIAYEQYF. In DNA form, the CDR3 reads TGTGCCAGTAGTTCCGGGACTAGCGGAGTAATAGCCTACGAGCAGTACTTC.

This clone was seen only once. The chain uses TRBV3-1 (or the pseudogene TRBV3-2) and TRBJ2-1; possible D gene TRBD2, 6 bases. CDR1 and CDR2 from the germline V gene are LGHDT and YNNKEL (reference sequence). The CDR3 extends over 14 amino acids. V gave up 4 bases and J gave up 5 bases, with 12 bases separating them. This CDR3 is CASSPPGEDNEQFF. The CDR3 DNA reads TGTGCCAGCAGCCCCCCGGGGGAAGACAATGAGCAGTTCTTC.

The V call is TRBV5-8, the J call TRBJ1-1; 8 bases map to TRBD1. The CDR3 totals 15 residues. The J segment lost 1 base and the V segment lost 4 bases, leaving 6 bases of the junction unmatched. Germline V CDR1 and CDR2: SGHTS, YDEGEE. The CDR3 DNA sequence: TGTGCCAGCAGCCGGACTGGACAGGGGAACACTGAAGCTTTCTTT. Amino acid sequence: CASSRTGQGNTEAFF.

The rearrangement joins TRBV5-4 to TRBJ1-2; 8 bases are shared with TRBD1. With 0 bases clipped from V and 1 base from J, the junction kept 5 bases outside the gene matches. Germline V gene data show CDR1 as SGHNT and CDR2 as YYREEE (reference sequence). The length of the CDR3 is 16 residues. This CDR3 reads CASSLVGTGGNYGYTF. The CDR3 DNA reads TGTGCCAGCAGCTTGGTCGGCACAGGGGGTAACTATGGCTACACCTTC.

This chain connects TRBV11-3 to TRBJ2-3; 8 positions agree with TRBD2. The germline gives CDR1 SGHNT, CDR2 YENEEA. CDR3 length: 16 residues. V was pared by 4 bases and J by 2 bases, with 8 bases of the junction left unmatched. The chain's CDR3 is CASSSETSGATDTQYF. CDR3 bases: TGTGCCAGCAGCTCTGAAACTAGCGGCGCCACAGATACGCAGTATTTT.

The chain employs TRBV6-5 and TRBJ2-3, with TRBD2 matching over 8 bases. The CDR3 spans 15 residues. J was trimmed by 5 bases and V by 2 bases; bases with no gene match: 6. The V gene's germline CDR1 is MNHEY and CDR2 SVGAGI. Here the CDR3 reads CASSYTSRGGDTQYF. CDR3 in DNA: TGTGCCAGCAGTTACACGTCACGGGGGGGAGATACGCAGTATTTT.

CDR3 in amino acids: CASNGGGLRTEAFF. DNA for the CDR3: TGTGCCAGCAACGGGGGGGGGCTTCGGACTGAAGCTTTCTTT. The chain links TRBV6-5 to TRBJ1-1; a possible D gene is TRBD1 (6 bases). Germline V gives CDR1 MNHEY, CDR2 SVGAGI. V lost 7 bases, J lost 5 bases, and 17 bases lay in between. The CDR3 is made up of 14 amino acids.